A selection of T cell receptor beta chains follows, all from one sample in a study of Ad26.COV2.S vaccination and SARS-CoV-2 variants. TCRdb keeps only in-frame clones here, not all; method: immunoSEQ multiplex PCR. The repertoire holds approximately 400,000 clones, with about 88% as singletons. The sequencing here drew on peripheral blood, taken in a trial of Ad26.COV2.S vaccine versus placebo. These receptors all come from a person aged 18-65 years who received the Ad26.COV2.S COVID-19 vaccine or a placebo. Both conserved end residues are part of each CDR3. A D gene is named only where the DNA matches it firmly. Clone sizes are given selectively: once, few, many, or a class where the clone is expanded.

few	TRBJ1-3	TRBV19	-	TGTGCCAGTAGTATACTTGGCGGGATCCTCTCTGGAAACACCATATATTTT	CASSILGGILSGNTIYF
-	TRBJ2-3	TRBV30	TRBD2	TGTGCCTGGACCCGCGGGAGTATAAGTACAGATACGCAGTATTTT	CAWTRGSISTDTQYF
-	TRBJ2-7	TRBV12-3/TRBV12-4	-	TGTGCCAGCAGTTCGACTAATACCTACGAGCAGTACTTC	CASSSTNTYEQYF
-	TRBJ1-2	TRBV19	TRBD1	TGTGCCAGTAGAACACCGGGACAGGGAAACTATGGCTACACCTTC	CASRTPGQGNYGYTF
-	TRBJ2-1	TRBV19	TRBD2	TGTGCCAGTAGTCCCGGGACTAGCGGGAATGAGCAGTTCTTC	CASSPGTSGNEQFF
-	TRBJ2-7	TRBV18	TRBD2	TGTGCCAGCTCACCACCGGGGGGACTAGCCCGGGGCGTCGAGCAGTACTTC	CASSPPGGLARGVEQYF
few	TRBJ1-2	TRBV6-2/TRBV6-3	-	TGTGCCAGCAGTTACGCCAGCGGGAGGAATGGCTACACCTTC	CASSYASGRNGYTF
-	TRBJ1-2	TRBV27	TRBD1	TGTGCCAGCAGCAACAGGGGTACTAACTATGGCTACACCTTC	CASSNRGTNYGYTF
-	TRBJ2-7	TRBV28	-	TGTGCCAGCAGCCCTTCAGGTTACGAGCAGTACTTC	CASSPSGYEQYF
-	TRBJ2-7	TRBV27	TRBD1	TGTGCCAGCAGTCAAACTGGACAGGGGAGGGCCTACGAGCAGTACTTC	CASSQTGQGRAYEQYF
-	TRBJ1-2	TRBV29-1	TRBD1	TGCAGCGTTTCCCGGGACAGCTATGGCTACACCTTC	CSVSRDSYGYTF
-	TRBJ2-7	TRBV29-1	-	TGCAGCGTCAAGGGGGGGACAAACTCCTACGAGCAGTACTTC	CSVKGGTNSYEQYF
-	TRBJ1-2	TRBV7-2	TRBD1	TGTGCCAGCACCCCTTCCGGACAGGGGGCAAACTATGGCTACACCTTC	CASTPSGQGANYGYTF
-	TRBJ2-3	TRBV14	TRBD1	TGTGCCAGCAGCCATTACAGGGGTAGGAGCACAGATACGCAGTATTTT	CASSHYRGRSTDTQYF
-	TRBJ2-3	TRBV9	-	TGTGCCAGCAGCGTATTCGACGGAGGCACAGATACGCAGTATTTT	CASSVFDGGTDTQYF
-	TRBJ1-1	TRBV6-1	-	TGTGCCAGCAGTGAAGCGTCGGGGATGGGGACGGACACTGAAGCTTTCTTT	CASSEASGMGTDTEAFF
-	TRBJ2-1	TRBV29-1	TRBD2	TGCAGCGCTGCAGGACTAGTTGGGGGTGAGCAGTTCTTC	CSAAGLVGGEQFF
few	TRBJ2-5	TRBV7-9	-	TGTGCCAGCAGCTTATTGACAGTACCGATGTACTTC	CASSLLTVPMYF
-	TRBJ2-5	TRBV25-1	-	TGTGCCAGCAGTGCCTCGACTGGGCGGGAGACCCAGTACTTC	CASSASTGRETQYF
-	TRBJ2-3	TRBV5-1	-	TGCGCCAGCAGCTTGGGATTAGCGGACACAGATACGCAGTATTTT	CASSLGLADTDTQYF
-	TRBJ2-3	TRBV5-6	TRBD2	TGTGCCAGCAGCATGGGACTAGGGGTAGATACGCAGTATTTT	CASSMGLGVDTQYF
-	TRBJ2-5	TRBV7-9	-	TGTGCCAGCAGCCCCCCCGGGGGCTGGGGAGAGACCCAGTACTTC	CASSPPGGWGETQYF
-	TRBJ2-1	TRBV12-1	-	TGTGCCAGCAGCTTCCGGGACAGGGGGTGGAGGTTTCGTGAGCAGTTCTTC	CASSFRDRGWRFREQFF
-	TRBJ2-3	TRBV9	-	TGTGCCAGCAGCGTCCGGGAGGGGGCCGCCGATACGCAGTATTTT	CASSVREGAADTQYF
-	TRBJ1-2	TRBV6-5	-	TGTGCCAGCAGTTACTCGATGTTTGGGGACTATGGCTACACCTTC	CASSYSMFGDYGYTF
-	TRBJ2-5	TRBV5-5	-	TGTGCCAGCAGCTTCGTTCTGCAGGGACAAGAGACCCAGTACTTC	CASSFVLQGQETQYF
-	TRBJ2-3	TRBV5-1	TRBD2	TGCGCCAGCAGCTTAAGCTCCGGGACTACGTATTCATTGGCGCACCTTAGCACAGATACGCAGTATTTT	CASSLSSGTTYSLAHLSTDTQYF
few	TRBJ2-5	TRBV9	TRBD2	TGTGCCAGCAGCGTAGATTCTAGCGGGGGGGCGGAGACCCAGTACTTC	CASSVDSSGGAETQYF
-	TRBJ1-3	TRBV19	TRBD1	TGTGCCAGTACGGCCAGGGGGCGCGGAAACACCATATATTTT	CASTARGRGNTIYF
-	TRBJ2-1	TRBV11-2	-	TGTGCCAGCAGCTTTCCCGGGGGCGTAGGCAATGAGCAGTTCTTC	CASSFPGGVGNEQFF
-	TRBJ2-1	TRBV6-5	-	TGTGCCAGCTTCGCGAGGGCCGGGGGGCATGAGCAGTTCTTC	CASFARAGGHEQFF
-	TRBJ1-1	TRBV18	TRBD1	TGTGCCAGCTCACCGACGACAGGGGACACTGAAGCTTTCTTT	CASSPTTGDTEAFF
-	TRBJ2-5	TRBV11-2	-	TGTGCCAGCAGCCAGAACCGGGAGACCCAGTACTTC	CASSQNRETQYF
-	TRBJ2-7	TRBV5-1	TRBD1	TGCGCCAGCAGCTACCAAGGACAGGGCTACGAGCAGTACTTC	CASSYQGQGYEQYF
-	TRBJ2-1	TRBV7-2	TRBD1	TGTGCCAGCAGTCCTGGGACAGGGGGCTTTGAGCAGTTCTTC	CASSPGTGGFEQFF
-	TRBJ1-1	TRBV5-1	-	TGCGCCAGCAGCTTGGGTACAGGGTTCACTGAAGCTTTCTTT	CASSLGTGFTEAFF
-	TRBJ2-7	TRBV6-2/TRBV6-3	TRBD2	TGTGCCAGCAGCCCAAGACTAGCGGGTGGATACGAGCAGTACTTC	CASSPRLAGGYEQYF
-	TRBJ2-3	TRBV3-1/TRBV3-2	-	TGTGCCAGCAGCCAAGATAACCGGTATACGCAGTATTTT	CASSQDNRYTQYF
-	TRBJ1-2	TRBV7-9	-	TGTGCCAGCAGCTTAGGGGCAGGAGGGGACTATGGCTACACCTTC	CASSLGAGGDYGYTF
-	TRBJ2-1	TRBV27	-	TGTGCCAGCAGTCACCCCAGCCTACTACCGCGCAAGTTCTTC	CASSHPSLLPRKFF
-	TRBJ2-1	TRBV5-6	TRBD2	TGTGCCAGCAGCTTCGGACTAGCGGGGGAATACAATGAGCAGTTCTTC	CASSFGLAGEYNEQFF
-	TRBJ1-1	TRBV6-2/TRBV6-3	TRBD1	TGTGCCAGCAGTTACCGAGGGGGCGAGACTGAAGCTTTCTTT	CASSYRGGETEAFF